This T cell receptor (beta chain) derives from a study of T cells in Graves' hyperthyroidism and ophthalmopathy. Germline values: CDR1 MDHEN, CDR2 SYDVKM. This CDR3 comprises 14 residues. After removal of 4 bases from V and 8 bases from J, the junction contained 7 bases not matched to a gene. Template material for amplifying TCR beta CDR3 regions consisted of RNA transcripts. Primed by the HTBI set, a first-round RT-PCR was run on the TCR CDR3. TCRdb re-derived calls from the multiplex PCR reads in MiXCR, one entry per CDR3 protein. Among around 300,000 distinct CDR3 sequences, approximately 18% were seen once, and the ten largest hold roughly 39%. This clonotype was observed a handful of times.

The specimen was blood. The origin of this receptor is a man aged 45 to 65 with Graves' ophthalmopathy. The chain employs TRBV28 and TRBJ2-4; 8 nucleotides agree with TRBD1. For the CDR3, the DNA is TGTGCCAGCAGTTCTACAGGGGGTACAGACATTCAGTACTTC. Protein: CASSSTGGTDIQYF.